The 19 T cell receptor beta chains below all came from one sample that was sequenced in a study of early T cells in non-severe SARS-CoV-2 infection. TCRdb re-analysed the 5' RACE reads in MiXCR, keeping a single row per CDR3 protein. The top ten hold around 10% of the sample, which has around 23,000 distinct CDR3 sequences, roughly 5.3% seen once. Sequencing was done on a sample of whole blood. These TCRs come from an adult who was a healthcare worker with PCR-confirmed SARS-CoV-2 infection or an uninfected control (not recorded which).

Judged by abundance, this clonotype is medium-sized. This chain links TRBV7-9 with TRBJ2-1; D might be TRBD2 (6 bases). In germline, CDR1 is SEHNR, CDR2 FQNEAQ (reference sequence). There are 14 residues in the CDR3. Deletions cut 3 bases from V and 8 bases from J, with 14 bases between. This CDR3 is CASSFKGGPDEQFF. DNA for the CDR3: TGTGCCAGCAGCTTTAAGGGAGGACCCGATGAGCAGTTCTTC. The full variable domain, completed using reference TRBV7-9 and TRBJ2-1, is DTGVSQNPRHKITKRGQNVTFRCDPISEHNRLYWYRQTLGQGPEFLTYFQNEAQLEKSRLLSDRFSAERPKGSFSTLEIQRTEQGDSAMYLCASSFKGGPDEQFFGPGTRLTVL.

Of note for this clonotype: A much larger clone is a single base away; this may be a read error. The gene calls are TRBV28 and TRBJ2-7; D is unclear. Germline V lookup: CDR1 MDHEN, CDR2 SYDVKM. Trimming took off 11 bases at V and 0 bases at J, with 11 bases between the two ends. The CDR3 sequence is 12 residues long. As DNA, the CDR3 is TGTGCCGGCCTCACAAACTCCTACGAGCAGTACTTC. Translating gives CAGLTNSYEQYF.

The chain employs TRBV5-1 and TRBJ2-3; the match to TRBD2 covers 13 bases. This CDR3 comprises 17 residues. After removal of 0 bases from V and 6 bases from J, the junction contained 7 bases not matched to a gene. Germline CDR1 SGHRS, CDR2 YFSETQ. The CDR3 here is CASSLGTSGSIADTQYF. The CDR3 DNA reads TGCGCCAGCAGCTTGGGGACTAGCGGGAGTATAGCGGATACGCAGTATTTT.

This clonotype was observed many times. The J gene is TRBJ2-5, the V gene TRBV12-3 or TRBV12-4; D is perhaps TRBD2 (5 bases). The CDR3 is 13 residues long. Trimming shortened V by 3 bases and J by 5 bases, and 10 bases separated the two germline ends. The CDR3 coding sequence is TGTGCCAGCAGTTTCGGGGAAGGGGAGACCCAGTACTTC. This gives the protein CASSFGEGETQYF.

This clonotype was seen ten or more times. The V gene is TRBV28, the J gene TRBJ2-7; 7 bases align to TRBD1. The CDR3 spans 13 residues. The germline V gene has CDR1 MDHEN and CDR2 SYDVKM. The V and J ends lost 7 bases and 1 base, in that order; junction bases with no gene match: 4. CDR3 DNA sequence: TGTGCCAGCACCGACAGGGAATCCTACGAGCAGTACTTC. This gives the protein CASTDRESYEQYF.

In DNA form, the CDR3 reads TGCGCCAGCAGTGGATCCGACAATGAGCAGTTCTTC. Protein product: CASSGSDNEQFF. The chain joins TRBV5-1 to TRBJ2-1; D remains ambiguous. Germline V gene sequence: CDR1 SGHRS, CDR2 YFSETQ. V shed 5 bases and J shed 5 bases, with 8 bases lying between them. The CDR3 spans 12 residues.

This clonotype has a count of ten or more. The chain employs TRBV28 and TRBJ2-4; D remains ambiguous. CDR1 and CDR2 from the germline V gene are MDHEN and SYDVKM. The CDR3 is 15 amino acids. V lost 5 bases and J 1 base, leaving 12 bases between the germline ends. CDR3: CASSSTEIAKNIQYF. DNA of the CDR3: TGTGCCAGCAGTAGTACCGAGATTGCCAAAAACATTCAGTACTTC.

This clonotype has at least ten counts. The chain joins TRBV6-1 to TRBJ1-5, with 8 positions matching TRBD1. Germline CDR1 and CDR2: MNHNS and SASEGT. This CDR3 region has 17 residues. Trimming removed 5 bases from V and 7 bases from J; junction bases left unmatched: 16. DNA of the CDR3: TGTGCCAGCAGTCCCCGTCAAGGACAGGGCGGCGGACAGCCCCAGCATTTT. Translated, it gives CASSPRQGQGGGQPQHF.

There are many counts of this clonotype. CDR3 region: CASASGGMNTEAFF. The CDR3 DNA follows: TGTGCCAGCGCGTCCGGGGGGATGAACACTGAAGCTTTCTTT. The genes are TRBV7-6 and TRBJ1-1, with D possibly matching TRBD1 (5 bases). The V end lost 8 bases, the J end lost 0 bases, and 13 bases lay between the germline ends. Germline V gives CDR1 SGHVS, CDR2 FNYEAQ. The CDR3 has 14 amino acids.

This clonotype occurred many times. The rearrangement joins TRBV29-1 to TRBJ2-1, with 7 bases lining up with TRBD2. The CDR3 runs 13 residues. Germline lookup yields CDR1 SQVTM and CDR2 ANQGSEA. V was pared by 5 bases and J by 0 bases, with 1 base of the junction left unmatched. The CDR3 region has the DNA TGCAGCGTTCGCGGGGGCTCCTACAATGAGCAGTTCTTC. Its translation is CSVRGGSYNEQFF.

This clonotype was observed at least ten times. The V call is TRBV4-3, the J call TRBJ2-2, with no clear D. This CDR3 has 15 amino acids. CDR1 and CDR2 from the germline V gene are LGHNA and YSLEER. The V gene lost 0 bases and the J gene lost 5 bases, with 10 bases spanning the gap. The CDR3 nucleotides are TGCGCCAGCAGCCAAGATCGGTCGGCTACCGGGGAGCTGTTTTTT. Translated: CASSQDRSATGELFF.

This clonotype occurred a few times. CDR3 loop: CASSLAGVDTQYF. The CDR3 DNA reads TGTGCCAGCAGCTTAGCAGGTGTAGATACGCAGTATTTT. The genes are TRBV7-9 and TRBJ2-3; D uncertain. CDR1 and CDR2 from the germline V gene are SEHNR and FQNEAQ (reference sequence). V was shortened by 0 bases and J by 5 bases, with 6 bases between the two germline ends. This CDR3 comprises 13 residues.

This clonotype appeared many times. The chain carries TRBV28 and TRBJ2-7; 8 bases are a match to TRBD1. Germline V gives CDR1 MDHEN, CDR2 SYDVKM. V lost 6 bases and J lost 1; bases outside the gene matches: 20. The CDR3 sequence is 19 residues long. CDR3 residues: CASSPGQGPWTLESYEQYF. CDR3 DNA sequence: TGTGCCAGCAGCCCCGGACAGGGCCCCTGGACCCTGGAGTCCTACGAGCAGTACTTC.

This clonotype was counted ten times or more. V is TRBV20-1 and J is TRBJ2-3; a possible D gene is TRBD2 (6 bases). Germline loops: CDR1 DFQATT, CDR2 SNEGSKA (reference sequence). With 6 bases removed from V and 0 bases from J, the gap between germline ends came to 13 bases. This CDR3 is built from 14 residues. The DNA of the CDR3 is TGCAGTGCCGGCGTGCGGGGTAGCACAGATACGCAGTATTTT. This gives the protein CSAGVRGSTDTQYF.

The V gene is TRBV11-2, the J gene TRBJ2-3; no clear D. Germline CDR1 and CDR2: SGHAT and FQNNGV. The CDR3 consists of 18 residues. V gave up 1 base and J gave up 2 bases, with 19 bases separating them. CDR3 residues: CASSLAAAVLRATDTQYF. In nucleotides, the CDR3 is TGTGCCAGCAGCTTAGCCGCAGCCGTCCTTCGGGCCACAGATACGCAGTATTTT.

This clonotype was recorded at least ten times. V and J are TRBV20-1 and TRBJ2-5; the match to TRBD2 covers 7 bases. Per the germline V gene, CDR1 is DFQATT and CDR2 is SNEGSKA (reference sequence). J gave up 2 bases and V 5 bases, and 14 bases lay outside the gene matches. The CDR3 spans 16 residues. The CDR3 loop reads CSAPPLAAATQETQYF. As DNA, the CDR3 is TGCAGTGCTCCGCCGCTAGCGGCAGCCACACAAGAGACCCAGTACTTC.

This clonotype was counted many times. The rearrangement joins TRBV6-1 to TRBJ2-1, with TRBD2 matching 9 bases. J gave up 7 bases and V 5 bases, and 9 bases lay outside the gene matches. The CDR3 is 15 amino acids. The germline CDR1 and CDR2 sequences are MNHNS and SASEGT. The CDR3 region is CASSRLAGAENEQFF. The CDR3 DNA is TGTGCCAGCAGTCGATTAGCGGGAGCGGAAAATGAGCAGTTCTTC.

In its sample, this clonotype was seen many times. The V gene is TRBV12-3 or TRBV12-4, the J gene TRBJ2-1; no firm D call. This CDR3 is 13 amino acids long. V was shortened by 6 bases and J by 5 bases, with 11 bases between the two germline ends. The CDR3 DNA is TGTGCCAGCAGCCCCCGATGGAACAATGAGCAGTTCTTC. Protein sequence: CASSPRWNNEQFF.

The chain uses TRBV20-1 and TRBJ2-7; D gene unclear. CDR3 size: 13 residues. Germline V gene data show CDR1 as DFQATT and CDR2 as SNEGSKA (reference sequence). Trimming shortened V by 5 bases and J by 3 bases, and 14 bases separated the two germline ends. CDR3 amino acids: CSALDGINYEQYF. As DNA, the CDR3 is TGCAGTGCTCTGGACGGAATAAACTACGAGCAGTACTTC.